This TCR beta chain came from a study of long-term antiretroviral therapy in people with HIV. Sequencing used immunoSEQ v3.0 at survey level. Profiled with immunoSEQ multiplex PCR; TCRdb holds only in-frame clones, not every one. Among around 28,000 clones, roughly 89% were seen once, and the ten largest hold roughly 4%. The CDR3 loop spans 15 amino acids. Per germline, CDR1 MRHNA and CDR2 SNTAGT. Unmatched junction bases numbered 9, after V lost 4 bases and J lost 4 bases. The chain combines TRBV6-4 with TRBJ1-2, with TRBD1 identical over 7 bases. This TCR came from a woman aged 18-29 years with HIV. Material: unsorted PBMCs, obtained 1.8 years after starting antiretroviral therapy. CDR3 sequence reads: CASSATTGAAYGYTF. The DNA of the CDR3 is TGTGCCAGCAGTGCCACCACAGGGGCGGCCTATGGCTACACCTTC.